This entry features one TCR beta chain sequence. This specimen belongs to a study of blood T cell repertoires in COVID-19. Study-level information: Sites in the United States, Italy and Spain provided acute and convalescent COVID-19 samples. Sample material is recorded as cDNA or gDNA derived from T cells, B-cell-depleted T cells, or PBMCs.

J gave up 0 bases and V 7 bases, and 7 bases lay outside the gene matches. CDR1 SGHRS and CDR2 YFSETQ come from the germline V gene. CDR3 size: 15 residues. As handled by the study authors: The authors estimated nucleated cell counts from reference gene primer amplification. Profiling relied on immunoSEQ multiplex PCR, and the TCRdb table lists in-frame clones only, not all of them. V and J calls and clone size are as listed in that table; D and trimming were resolved from the DNA. The sample records approximately 170,000 clones, around 85% being singletons. This chain connects TRBV5-1 to TRBJ1-1; 9 bases are a match to TRBD1. Specimen: peripheral blood. The clonotype comes from a man aged 60 to 69 with active or convalescent COVID-19. CDR3 DNA sequence: TGCGCCAGCGGGGGACAGGGATCTATGAACACTGAAGCTTTCTTT. As protein: CASGGQGSMNTEAFF.